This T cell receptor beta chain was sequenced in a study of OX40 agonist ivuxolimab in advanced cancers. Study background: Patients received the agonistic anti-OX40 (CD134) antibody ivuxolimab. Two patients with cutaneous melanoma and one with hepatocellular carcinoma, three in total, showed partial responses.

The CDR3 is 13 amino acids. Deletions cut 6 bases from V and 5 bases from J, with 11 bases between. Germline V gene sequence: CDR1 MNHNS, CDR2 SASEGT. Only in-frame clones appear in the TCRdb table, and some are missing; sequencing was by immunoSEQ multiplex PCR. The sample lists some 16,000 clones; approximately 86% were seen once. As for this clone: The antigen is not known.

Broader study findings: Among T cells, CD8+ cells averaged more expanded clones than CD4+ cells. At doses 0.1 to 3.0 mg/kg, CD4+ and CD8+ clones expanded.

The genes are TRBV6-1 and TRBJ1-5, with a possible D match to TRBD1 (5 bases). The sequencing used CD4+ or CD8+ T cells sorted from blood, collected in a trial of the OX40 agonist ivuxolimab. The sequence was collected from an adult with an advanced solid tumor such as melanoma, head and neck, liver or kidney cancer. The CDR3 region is CASRVTGYQPQHF. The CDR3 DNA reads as TGTGCCAGCAGGGTAACAGGATATCAGCCCCAGCATTTT.